This T cell receptor beta chain came from a study of shared T cell receptors in the human thymus. The method was immunoSEQ multiplex PCR; TCRdb's version includes in-frame clones alone and lacks a portion of them. The sample holds 450,000 to 650,000 clones, roughly 74% seen once. The V gene lost 0 bases and the J gene lost 1 base, with 9 bases spanning the gap. CDR1 and CDR2 (germline): LNHNV, YYDKDF (reference sequence). The CDR3 has 15 amino acids. This same sample was also part of a study on human thymus T cells. In that study: Healthy Finnish infants undergoing corrective surgery for congenital heart defects provided the donor material. Obtained as resections during corrective heart surgery, the thymus tissue was then studied. Gene usage for V and J segments appeared biased in thymic and blood repertoires.

This chain links TRBV15 with TRBJ1-1, with D uncertain. Material: thymocytes. This clonotype was sampled from a boy younger than two with a congenital heart defect. CDR3 loop: CATSRDGKRNTEAFF. Here the CDR3 DNA reads TGTGCCACCAGCAGAGATGGTAAGCGGAACACTGAAGCTTTCTTT.